Listed here are 20 T cell receptor beta chains from one sample, sequenced in a study of read filtering for tumor transcriptome and immune sequencing. Molecular barcoded adaptors covering alpha/delta and beta/gamma chains were used on approximately 400 ng RNA. MiXCR, applied by TCRdb to the reads, yields one record per CDR3 protein. The repertoire holds about 86,000 distinct CDR3 sequences, with 9% to 15% as singletons. Sequences were obtained from a population of CD138-negative cells sorted from bone marrow. The receptors were sampled from a donor aged 40 or over with multiple myeloma.

This clonotype was seen many times. The V gene is TRBV15, the J gene TRBJ2-1, with TRBD2 identical over 12 bases. Germline V gives CDR1 LNHNV, CDR2 YYDKDF (reference sequence). J gave up 7 bases and V 0 bases, and 1 base lay outside the gene matches. The CDR3 extends over 15 amino acids. DNA of the CDR3: TGTGCCACCAGCAGAGACACTAGCGGGAGGAATGAGCAGTTCTTC. Translation gives CATSRDTSGRNEQFF.

This clonotype showed up many times. This chain links TRBV20-1 with TRBJ1-5, with TRBD1 identical over 8 bases. This CDR3 region has 15 residues. In germline, CDR1 is DFQATT, CDR2 SNEGSKA (reference sequence). The J segment lost 7 bases and the V segment lost 4 bases, leaving 12 bases of the junction unmatched. CDR3 sequence: CSATRGQGLRQPQHF. CDR3 DNA sequence: TGCAGTGCTACTCGTGGACAGGGACTCAGGCAGCCCCAGCATTTT.

This clonotype was counted ten times or more. The J gene is TRBJ2-5, the V gene TRBV19; D call uncertain. In germline, CDR1 is LNHDA, CDR2 SQIVND (reference sequence). The CDR3 sequence is 13 residues long. Trimming left V 6 bases short and J 3 bases short, with 11 bases between. The CDR3 loop is CASSPRTEETQYF. DNA of the CDR3: TGTGCCAGTAGCCCCCGGACGGAAGAGACCCAGTACTTC.

Comment on this clonotype: The junction differs from germline at one of its ends, possibly a read error. The chain is built from TRBV6-2 or TRBV6-3 and TRBJ2-3; D not certain. This CDR3 is built from 15 residues. Germline CDR1 reads MNHEY; CDR2 reads SVGEGT. CDR3 sequence: CASSYVAIWTDTLYF. The CDR3 DNA follows: TGTGCCAGCAGTTACGTGGCCATATGGACGGATACGCTGTATTTT.

This clonotype has at least ten counts. The chain employs TRBV7-9 and TRBJ2-1, with 7 bases matching TRBD2. The CDR3 sequence is 15 residues long. Germline assignment: CDR1 SEHNR and CDR2 FQNEAQ (reference sequence). Trimming removed 4 bases from V and 2 bases from J; junction bases left unmatched: 5. CDR3 protein: CASSSSGTPYNEQFF. CDR3 nucleotide sequence: TGTGCCAGCAGCTCGAGCGGGACCCCCTACAATGAGCAGTTCTTC.

In its sample, this clonotype was seen many times. The chain recombines TRBV5-1 with TRBJ2-5, with 7 bases identical to TRBD2. CDR1 and CDR2 from the germline V gene are SGHRS and YFSETQ. The CDR3 contains 19 residues. Trimming at V came to 3 bases and at J to 0 bases, leaving 17 bases not matched to a gene. The CDR3 coding sequence is TGCGCCAGCAGCTACGGGGGGTCTTGGTCAGGAATGTACCAAGAGACCCAGTACTTC. This gives the protein CASSYGGSWSGMYQETQYF.

There are many counts of this clonotype. The rearrangement uses TRBV27 and TRBJ2-5; 13 bases match TRBD2. This CDR3 comprises 19 residues. Unmatched junction bases numbered 16, after V lost 0 bases and J lost 9 bases. Germline lookup yields CDR1 MNHEY and CDR2 SMNVEV (reference sequence). CDR3 amino acids: CASSLSGLAGATSRVAQYF. Written as DNA, the CDR3 is TGTGCCAGCAGTTTATCAGGACTAGCGGGGGCAACTTCAAGAGTGGCCCAGTACTTC.

This clonotype came up many times. The chain links TRBV6-5 to TRBJ2-5; TRBD1 matches at 11 bases. This CDR3 spans 15 amino acids. Germline trimming cut 1 base from V and 4 bases from J; bases unmatched to any gene: 2. CDR1 is MNHEY, CDR2 SVGAGI, per germline. The CDR3 DNA reads TGTGCCAGCAGTTACTACGGGACAGGGGGAGAGACCCAGTACTTC. Its translation: CASSYYGTGGETQYF.

This clonotype was observed many times. The CDR3 DNA follows: TGTGCCAGCAGCCGAGGGAGGTACGAGCAGTACTTC. Protein: CASSRGRYEQYF. The gene calls are TRBV3-1 and TRBJ2-7; D perhaps matches TRBD2 (6 bases). The CDR3 sequence is 12 residues long. V lost 4 bases and J 4 bases, leaving 8 bases between the germline ends. Germline V gives CDR1 LGHDT, CDR2 YNNKEL (reference sequence).

This clonotype was detected only a few times. With a much larger clone just one base away, this may be a read error. The gene calls are TRBV7-3 and TRBJ2-3; the match to TRBD2 covers 8 bases. Per germline, CDR1 SGHTA and CDR2 FQGTGA. The CDR3 length is 15 residues. Trimming at V came to 2 bases and at J to 4 bases, leaving 5 bases not matched to a gene. DNA of the CDR3: TGTGCCAGCAGCTTAGGCGGGAGGAACGCAGATACGCAGTATTTT. Protein: CASSLGGRNADTQYF.

This clonotype was found many times. J is TRBJ2-3 and V is TRBV5-1, with a possible D match to TRBD1 (6 bases). Per the germline V gene, CDR1 is SGHRS and CDR2 is YFSETQ. The CDR3 contains 15 residues. The germline V and J ends were trimmed by 0 bases and 4 bases, with 12 bases remaining between them. The CDR3 loop reads CASSLDRVRSDTQYF. The CDR3 DNA is TGCGCCAGCAGCTTGGACAGGGTTCGCTCAGATACGCAGTATTTT.

The gene calls are TRBV7-6 and TRBJ2-2; weak D call: TRBD1 (6 bases). Trimming left V 3 bases short and J 1 base short, with 9 bases between. CDR3 length equals 15 residues. The germline gives CDR1 SGHVS, CDR2 FNYEAQ. CDR3 DNA: TGTGCCAGCAGCTTTTTGGGACAGAACACCGGGGAGCTGTTTTTT. Translation gives CASSFLGQNTGELFF.

This clonotype was observed many times. CDR3 in DNA: TGCAGTGCTAGAGATAGCGGCGGGAGAACGGGGTACAATGAGCAGTTCTTC. Protein product: CSARDSGGRTGYNEQFF. The chain couples TRBV20-1 to TRBJ2-1, with TRBD2 matching 7 bases. Unmatched junction bases numbered 12, after V lost 0 bases and J lost 4 bases. Looked up from germline, CDR1 is DFQATT and CDR2 is SNEGSKA (reference sequence). The CDR3 consists of 17 residues.

Many counts were recorded for this clonotype. The rearrangement uses TRBV7-9 and TRBJ2-7; possibly TRBD2 for D (5 bases). Looked up from germline, CDR1 is SEHNR and CDR2 is FQNEAQ (reference sequence). The ends were cut back, 8 bases at V and 2 bases at J, with 19 bases in the middle. The CDR3 has 15 residues. Here the CDR3 reads CASRTRWRVTYEQYF. CDR3 nucleotide sequence: TGTGCCAGCCGAACCCGGTGGCGGGTAACCTACGAGCAGTACTTC.

This clonotype was found many times. This chain joins TRBV5-1 and TRBJ2-4; 8 positions match TRBD2. Unmatched junction bases numbered 9, after V lost 0 bases and J lost 4 bases. The CDR3 is made up of 17 amino acids. The germline V gene has CDR1 SGHRS and CDR2 YFSETQ. The CDR3 DNA sequence: TGCGCCAGCAGCTTGGTTCCGGGAGGGCGCCAGAAAAACATTCAGTACTTC. This encodes CASSLVPGGRQKNIQYF.

As for this clonotype: No conserved phenylalanine or tryptophan is present at the end of the CDR3, so a read error is the likely explanation. The rearrangement uses TRBV5-1 and TRBJ2-1; D is ambiguous. There are 14 residues in the CDR3. Per the germline V gene, CDR1 is SGHRS and CDR2 is YFSETQ. The V and J ends lost 4 bases and 4 bases respectively, with 12 bases between them. The CDR3 bases are TGCGCCAGCAGCCCTGGATCGGATTACAATGAGCAGTTCCTC. The encoded protein is CASSPGSDYNEQFL.

This clonotype came up many times. V and J are TRBV12-3 or TRBV12-4 and TRBJ1-2, with D uncertain. With 6 bases removed from V and 3 bases from J, the gap between germline ends came to 8 bases. CDR3 length: 12 residues. CDR3 in DNA: TGTGCCAGCAGCCCTAATTACTATGGCTACACCTTC. Amino acids: CASSPNYYGYTF.

The sample holds many counts of this clonotype. CDR3 in DNA: TGTGCCGCTGGGAAGGCACCCACAGATACGCAGTATTTT. Amino acids: CAAGKAPTDTQYF. The rearrangement links TRBV2 to TRBJ2-3; D unclear. Germline assignment: CDR1 SNHLY and CDR2 FYNNEI. Trimming took off 11 bases at V and 2 bases at J, with 14 bases between the two ends. The CDR3 length is 13 residues.

In regard to this clonotype: This may stem from a read error, because a much larger clone lies one nucleotide away. The J gene is TRBJ2-7, the V gene TRBV3-1; maybe TRBD2 (6 bases). Per the germline V gene, CDR1 is LGHDT and CDR2 is YNNKEL (reference sequence). The CDR3 consists of 15 residues. The CDR3 region has the DNA TGTGCCAGCAGCCAGCTTCTAGCGCACGCCTACGGGCAGTACTTC. Translated: CASSQLLAHAYGQYF.

The count of this clonotype is one. A much larger clone sits a single nucleotide away, making a read error possible. The CDR3, as DNA: TGCGGTGCTAGAGGTCAGGGACTAGCGGGAGGGCTAAGCTTCTTC. Amino acids: CGARGQGLAGGLSFF. The rearrangement uses TRBV20-1 and TRBJ2-7; TRBD2 matches 16 bases. This CDR3 has 15 residues. Germline V gives CDR1 DFQATT, CDR2 SNEGSKA (reference sequence).